A selection of T cell receptor beta chains follows, all from one sample in a study of PD-1 blockade in classical Hodgkin lymphoma. This table comes from immunoSEQ multiplex PCR, and its TCRdb copy is limited to in-frame clones, with some not included. The sample has some 33,000 clones; approximately 70% are singletons. The sample here was peripheral blood mononuclear cells (PBMCs), taken before the fourth cycle of nivolumab. The receptors stem from a human donor with classical Hodgkin lymphoma. Both conserved end residues are part of each CDR3. Fields, in order: V gene, clone size, J gene, D gene, CDR3 protein, CDR3 DNA. A D gene is named only where the DNA matches it firmly. Some rows have no size entry. The others give once, few or many, or a class for an expanded clone.

v_gene: TRBV23-1; abundance: NA; j_gene: TRBJ2-1; d_gene: NA; CDR3aa: CASSQSIHRPNNEQFF; CDR3nt: TGCGCCAGCAGTCAATCGATCCACCGACCCAACAATGAGCAGTTCTTC
v_gene: TRBV7-9; abundance: NA; j_gene: TRBJ1-1; d_gene: NA; CDR3aa: CASSSSPGINTEAFF; CDR3nt: TGTGCCAGCAGCTCCTCCCCGGGGATCAACACTGAAGCTTTCTTT
v_gene: TRBV6-1; abundance: NA; j_gene: TRBJ2-7; d_gene: NA; CDR3aa: CASSELNTGYEQYF; CDR3nt: TGTGCCAGCAGTGAACTTAACACAGGCTACGAGCAGTACTTC
v_gene: TRBV6-5; abundance: NA; j_gene: TRBJ2-7; d_gene: NA; CDR3aa: CASSSQTGNQGEQYF; CDR3nt: TGTGCCAGCAGTTCGCAGACAGGCAACCAGGGCGAGCAGTACTTC
v_gene: TRBV6-6; abundance: few; j_gene: TRBJ1-2; d_gene: NA; CDR3aa: CASSYSPLYGYTF; CDR3nt: TGTGCCAGCAGTTACTCGCCGCTCTATGGCTACACCTTC
v_gene: TRBV5-6; abundance: few; j_gene: TRBJ2-4; d_gene: TRBD1; CDR3aa: CASSLGTGGAKNIQYF; CDR3nt: TGTGCCAGCAGCTTGGGTACAGGGGGGGCCAAAAACATTCAGTACTTC
v_gene: TRBV7-9; abundance: NA; j_gene: TRBJ2-7; d_gene: TRBD2; CDR3aa: CASSLGPSGRTYEQYF; CDR3nt: TGTGCCAGCAGCTTAGGCCCGAGCGGGAGAACCTACGAGCAGTACTTC
v_gene: TRBV7-9; abundance: NA; j_gene: TRBJ2-2; d_gene: NA; CDR3aa: CASVLWRDGELFF; CDR3nt: TGTGCCAGCGTCCTCTGGCGGGACGGGGAGCTGTTTTTT
v_gene: TRBV9; abundance: NA; j_gene: TRBJ2-5; d_gene: TRBD1; CDR3aa: CASSGTGAYQETQYF; CDR3nt: TGTGCCAGCAGCGGGACAGGGGCATACCAAGAGACCCAGTACTTC
v_gene: TRBV20-1; abundance: NA; j_gene: TRBJ2-7; d_gene: NA; CDR3aa: CSAPGRYEQYF; CDR3nt: TGCAGTGCTCCAGGGCGGTACGAGCAGTACTTC
v_gene: TRBV5-5; abundance: NA; j_gene: TRBJ2-7; d_gene: NA; CDR3aa: CASSPLGRVVDEQYF; CDR3nt: TGTGCCAGCAGCCCCCTCGGTAGGGTAGTTGACGAGCAGTACTTC
v_gene: TRBV5-1; abundance: NA; j_gene: TRBJ2-1; d_gene: TRBD2; CDR3aa: CASSLGLAGGYNEQFF; CDR3nt: TGCGCCAGCAGCTTGGGACTAGCGGGAGGGTACAATGAGCAGTTCTTC
v_gene: TRBV7-9; abundance: NA; j_gene: TRBJ1-2; d_gene: NA; CDR3aa: CASALQGLIDGYTF; CDR3nt: TGTGCCAGCGCGCTCCAGGGGTTAATCGATGGCTACACCTTC
v_gene: TRBV18; abundance: few; j_gene: TRBJ2-3; d_gene: NA; CDR3aa: CASSPRFRSSDDEDTQYF; CDR3nt: TGTGCCAGCTCACCACGATTTAGGTCTAGCGATGATGAAGATACGCAGTATTTT
v_gene: TRBV7-9; abundance: NA; j_gene: TRBJ2-5; d_gene: TRBD2; CDR3aa: CASSSPEAGFTRGVRTQYF; CDR3nt: TGTGCCAGCAGCTCCCCCGAAGCGGGATTTACCCGGGGCGTTCGGACCCAGTACTTC
v_gene: TRBV7-9; abundance: NA; j_gene: TRBJ2-1; d_gene: NA; CDR3aa: CASSLVMEGNEQFF; CDR3nt: TGTGCCAGCAGCTTAGTAATGGAGGGGAATGAGCAGTTCTTC
v_gene: TRBV28; abundance: few; j_gene: TRBJ1-2; d_gene: NA; CDR3aa: CASSYKVNYGYTF; CDR3nt: TGTGCCAGCAGTTATAAGGTTAACTATGGCTACACCTTC
v_gene: TRBV7-9; abundance: NA; j_gene: TRBJ2-2; d_gene: NA; CDR3aa: CASSLEWQTTGELFF; CDR3nt: TGTGCCAGCAGCTTAGAATGGCAGACCACCGGGGAGCTGTTTTTT
v_gene: TRBV5-4; abundance: NA; j_gene: TRBJ1-1; d_gene: TRBD1; CDR3aa: CASSRGQGGAFF; CDR3nt: TGTGCCAGCAGCCGGGGACAGGGGGGAGCTTTCTTT
v_gene: TRBV7-7; abundance: NA; j_gene: TRBJ2-7; d_gene: NA; CDR3aa: CASSLEGGYEQYF; CDR3nt: TGTGCCAGCAGCTTAGAAGGGGGCTACGAGCAGTACTTC
v_gene: TRBV9; abundance: NA; j_gene: TRBJ2-3; d_gene: NA; CDR3aa: CASSHLGQPSTDTQYF; CDR3nt: TGTGCCAGCAGCCACCTGGGCCAACCCAGCACAGATACGCAGTATTTT
v_gene: TRBV30; abundance: NA; j_gene: TRBJ1-2; d_gene: NA; CDR3aa: CAWKDAGDYGYTF; CDR3nt: TGTGCCTGGAAGGACGCGGGCGACTATGGCTACACCTTC
v_gene: TRBV4-2; abundance: NA; j_gene: TRBJ2-7; d_gene: NA; CDR3aa: CASSQGTPNEQYF; CDR3nt: TGTGCCAGCAGCCAGGGGACTCCCAACGAGCAGTACTTC
v_gene: TRBV6-5; abundance: NA; j_gene: TRBJ1-1; d_gene: NA; CDR3aa: CASSYHPQGNTEAFF; CDR3nt: TGTGCCAGCAGTTACCATCCTCAGGGGAACACTGAAGCTTTCTTT
v_gene: TRBV10-3; abundance: NA; j_gene: TRBJ1-2; d_gene: TRBD1; CDR3aa: CAISDGDREDYGYTF; CDR3nt: TGTGCCATCAGTGATGGGGACAGAGAAGACTATGGCTACACCTTC
v_gene: TRBV2; abundance: NA; j_gene: TRBJ2-7; d_gene: NA; CDR3aa: CASNGGLRNEQYF; CDR3nt: TGTGCCAGCAATGGAGGGCTAAGGAACGAGCAGTACTTC
v_gene: TRBV11-2; abundance: NA; j_gene: TRBJ1-2; d_gene: NA; CDR3aa: CASTRGRSPNYGYTF; CDR3nt: TGTGCCAGCACCCGGGGTCGATCTCCTAACTATGGCTACACCTTC
v_gene: TRBV23-1; abundance: NA; j_gene: TRBJ2-7; d_gene: NA; CDR3aa: CASTPVGTHGTYEQYF; CDR3nt: TGCGCCAGCACTCCTGTGGGAACCCATGGCACCTACGAGCAGTACTTC